Sequencing of this TCR beta chain was carried out in a study of T cell changes during pregnancy in multiple sclerosis. CDR3 length: 16 amino acids. Losses at the gene ends were 8 bases for V and 1 base for J; bases not matched to a gene: 10. Profiling relied on immunoSEQ multiplex PCR, and the TCRdb table lists in-frame clones only, not all of them. The sample holds roughly 23,000 clones, under 95% seen once. This TCR was sampled from a female donor in good health, enrolled as a control in a pregnancy study. Specimen: CD4+ T cells from peripheral blood mononuclear cells, collected in the third trimester of pregnancy. This chain uses TRBV23-1 with TRBJ1-2; TRBD1 agrees at 10 bases. TRBV23-1 is classed as an ORF, of uncertain function. As DNA, the CDR3 is TGCGCCAGCTGTCCCGGGACAGGGGCTAGTAACTATGGCTACACCTTC. Amino acids: CASCPGTGASNYGYTF.